Described below is a single T cell receptor beta chain sequence and its context. Its target is unknown. This may be a read error, as it is one base from a much larger clone. Other DNA sequences in this specimen translate into the identical CDR3. The data stem from a study of shared clonotypes between healthy human individuals. General study points: Naive subsets typically showed greater estimated richness than memory subsets.

Here immunoSEQ multiplex PCR was the method, and the copy in TCRdb shows in-frame clones only, minus some. In the table there are 900,000 to 1,200,000 clones, about 84% of which are singletons. The length of the CDR3 is 14 residues. The germline V gene encodes CDR1 SGHRS and CDR2 YFSETQ. Sequenced: memory CD4+ T cells from PBMCs. Subset reported: CD45RA-negative fraction. The clonotype originates from a man younger than 35 in good health. Some clones in this sample may be carry-over from other donors' samples. The rearrangement links TRBV5-1 to TRBJ2-1; TRBD2 aligns across 8 bases. CDR3 protein: CASSFNSGRSEQFF. The CDR3 nucleotides are TGTGCCAGCAGCTTCAACAGCGGGAGAAGTGAGCAGTTCTTC.